This T cell receptor (beta chain) was captured by sequencing in a study of T-cell memory formation after mild COVID-19. About the study: Clustering of TCRs was largely donor specific.

As to this clonotype: Antigen specificity is unknown.

Whole-study findings and limits: Clones contracting over day 15 to 85 were CD4/CD8 balanced, with later expanders leaning CD4+. Clones that contracted clustered mainly in CM and EM if CD4+ and in EMRA if CD8+.

Constant-segment primers were used for 5'RACE, and the resulting TCR alpha and TCR beta cDNA libraries carried sample barcodes and UMIs. One entry per CDR3 protein, called by TCRdb with MiXCR from the 5' RACE reads. The sample holds about 260,000 distinct CDR3 sequences, roughly 16% seen once. Germline CDR1 LNHNV, CDR2 YYDKDF (reference sequence). The CDR3 is made up of 14 amino acids. V lost 0 bases, J lost 12 bases, and 12 bases lay in between. This sequence was found in a man younger than 35 who had mild COVID-19 (a few samples of this study predate the infection). Cell type and time point are not known. Specimen: PBMCs or a T cell subset sorted from them (not recorded which). This rearrangement joins TRBV15 to TRBJ1-6; no clear D gene. The CDR3 protein is CATSRELQSRPLHF. The CDR3 DNA is TGTGCCACCAGCAGAGAACTACAGTCCCGACCCCTCCACTTT.